One sample yielded the 16 T cell receptor beta chains listed below, sequenced in a study of T cells in Graves' hyperthyroidism and ophthalmopathy. RNA transcripts were the template for amplifying TCR beta CDR3 regions. TCR CDR3 regions were first amplified by RT-PCR with HTBI primers. Each CDR3 protein gets one entry after TCRdb re-called the multiplex PCR reads with MiXCR. This sample has about 770,000 distinct CDR3 sequences, with under 20% found just once. Sequenced input: blood. All receptors derive from a woman between 50 and 59 years old with Graves' hyperthyroidism that later progressed to Graves' ophthalmopathy.

This clonotype has ten or more counts. The chain is built from TRBV7-9 and TRBJ1-6; no firm D call. Per the germline V gene, CDR1 is SEHNR and CDR2 is FQNEAQ (reference sequence). V lost 5 bases and J 7 bases, leaving 3 bases between the germline ends. The CDR3 has 11 residues. CDR3 in DNA: TGTGCCAGCAGCGAGAATTCACCCCTCCACTTT. Protein sequence: CASSENSPLHF.

This clonotype came up many times. The CDR3 DNA follows: TGTGCCAGCAGTTTATTGGACAGGGTAAATTCTCAGCCCCAGCATTTT. Translated: CASSLLDRVNSQPQHF. V and J are TRBV12-3 or TRBV12-4 and TRBJ1-5, with 8 bases matching TRBD1. V lost 2 bases to trimming and J lost 6 bases; unmatched junction nucleotides: 9. There are 16 residues in the CDR3.

V usage is TRBV19 and J usage is TRBJ2-2, with 7 bases identical to TRBD1. The CDR3 consists of 16 residues. Losses at the gene ends were 3 bases for V and 1 base for J; bases not matched to a gene: 5. Germline CDR1 and CDR2: LNHDA and SQIVND (reference sequence). The CDR3 sequence is CASSMEDRVNTGELFF. DNA for the CDR3: TGTGCCAGTAGTATGGAAGACAGGGTGAACACCGGGGAGCTGTTTTTT.

This clonotype turned up a few times. This sequence joins TRBV3-1 and TRBJ2-3; the D gene is possibly TRBD2 (5 bases). Deletions cut 0 bases from V and 4 bases from J, with 14 bases between. Germline values: CDR1 LGHDT, CDR2 YNNKEL (reference sequence). The CDR3 loop spans 16 amino acids. The DNA for the CDR3 is TGTGCCAGCAGCCAAGAGGTTCCCGGGGTCTCAGATACGCAGTATTTT. Encoded protein: CASSQEVPGVSDTQYF.

Concerning this clonotype itself: One end of the junction fails to match germline, which may point to a read error. The chain has TRBV5-1 and TRBJ1-1, with D tentatively TRBD1 (5 bases). The CDR3 extends over 14 amino acids. The germline V gene encodes CDR1 SGHRS and CDR2 YFSETQ. CDR3 in DNA: TGTGCCAGCAGGATAAGGGGAAGTCACACTGAAGCTTTCTTT. Protein: CASRIRGSHTEAFF.

This clonotype occurred a few times. This chain joins TRBV4-1 and TRBJ2-7, with 8 bases aligning to TRBD2. CDR3 length: 14 residues. V was pared by 4 bases and J by 5 bases, with 7 bases of the junction left unmatched. Germline V CDR1 and CDR2: MGHRA, YSYEKL. CDR3 sequence (DNA): TGCGCCAGCAGCCCAAACGGGAGGGGGGACGAGCAGTACTTC. It is translated as CASSPNGRGDEQYF.

This clonotype appeared many times. The gene calls are TRBV7-2 and TRBJ2-3; D might be TRBD2 (6 bases). The CDR3 is 16 amino acids. V lost 2 bases and J 2 bases, leaving 14 bases between the germline ends. The V gene's germline CDR1 is SGHTA and CDR2 FQGNSA. The CDR3 here is CASSLRASGLTDTQYF. The CDR3 DNA reads TGTGCCAGCAGCTTAAGGGCCAGCGGGCTCACAGATACGCAGTATTTT. The full variable domain, completed using reference TRBV7-2 and TRBJ2-3, is GAGVSQSPSNKVTEKGKDVELRCDPISGHTALYWYRQSLGQGLEFLIYFQGNSAPDKSGLPSDRFSAERTGGSVSTLTIQRTQQEDSAVYLCASSLRASGLTDTQYFGPGTRLTVL.

This clonotype was seen repeatedly, ten times or more. The CDR3 sequence: CASSLQVPGTEAFF. For the CDR3, the DNA is TGTGCCAGCAGCTTACAGGTGCCCGGCACTGAAGCTTTCTTT. The chain employs TRBV5-5 and TRBJ1-1, with D perhaps matching TRBD1 (5 bases). Germline values: CDR1 SGHKS, CDR2 YYEKEE (reference sequence). Trimming took off 2 bases at V and 4 bases at J, with 12 bases between the two ends. The CDR3 contains 14 residues. Full variable domain (missing parts from reference TRBV5-5 and TRBJ1-1): DAGVTQSPTHLIKTRGQQVTLRCSPISGHKSVSWYQQVLGQGPQFIFQYYEKEERGRGNFPDRFSARQFPNYSSELNVNALLLGDSALYLCASSLQVPGTEAFFGQGTRLTVV.

This clonotype was detected many times. CDR3 DNA sequence: TGTGCCAGCCCTTGGACAGGGGAAGCTTTCTTT. Translated: CASPWTGEAFF. This sequence joins TRBV2 and TRBJ1-1, with 8 bases lining up with TRBD1. The CDR3 is made up of 11 amino acids. V lost 8 bases, J lost 8 bases, and 4 bases stayed unmatched. Germline V gene data show CDR1 as SNHLY and CDR2 as FYNNEI.

This clonotype was detected a few times. The chain combines TRBV27 with TRBJ2-1, with D perhaps assigned TRBD1 or TRBD2 (6 bases each). The ends were cut back, 2 bases at V and 7 bases at J, with 18 bases in the middle. CDR3 length: 16 residues. The germline CDR1 and CDR2 sequences are MNHEY and SMNVEV (reference sequence). This chain's CDR3 is CASSLRGPGWENEQFF. The CDR3 DNA reads TGTGCCAGCAGTTTACGGGGGCCAGGATGGGAAAATGAGCAGTTCTTC.

The chain links TRBV9 to TRBJ1-6; D is unclear. Germline lookup yields CDR1 SGDLS and CDR2 YYNGEE. The V and J ends lost 0 bases and 9 bases respectively, with 10 bases between them. The CDR3 sequence is 14 residues long. The CDR3 loop is CASSVGQSSSPLHF. Here the CDR3 DNA reads TGTGCCAGCAGCGTAGGGCAGAGCTCTTCACCCCTCCACTTT.

The CDR3 nucleotides read TGCAGTGCTAGAGACCAACAGGGAATTAACACCATATATTTT. Its protein product is CSARDQQGINTIYF. V usage is TRBV20-1 and J usage is TRBJ1-3; TRBD1 might be the D (6 bases). The V end was cut by 0 bases, the J end by 7 bases, with 13 bases between. The V gene's germline CDR1 is DFQATT and CDR2 SNEGSKA (reference sequence). The CDR3 runs to 14 residues.

The J gene is TRBJ2-1, the V gene TRBV29-1, with D unresolved. The V and J ends lost 4 bases and 3 bases respectively, with 10 bases between them. Germline values: CDR1 SQVTM, CDR2 ANQGSEA. This CDR3 is 13 amino acids long. The CDR3 coding sequence is TGCAGCGTTGGAGAGACCGTCTACAATGAGCAGTTCTTC. Its translation is CSVGETVYNEQFF.

This clonotype was detected only a few times. The chain couples TRBV27 to TRBJ1-5; D remains ambiguous. The length of the CDR3 is 14 residues. Germline CDR1 MNHEY, CDR2 SMNVEV (reference sequence). Trimming took off 8 bases at V and 0 bases at J, with 11 bases between the two ends. CDR3 sequence (DNA): TGTGCCAGCGCAGGTTTAGATAGCAATCAGCCCCAGCATTTT. Encoded protein: CASAGLDSNQPQHF.

This clonotype was seen a few times. The chain is built from TRBV20-1 and TRBJ1-2, with D maybe TRBD1 (6 bases). In germline, CDR1 is DFQATT, CDR2 SNEGSKA (reference sequence). V shed 5 bases and J shed 4 bases, with 11 bases lying between them. This CDR3 spans 12 amino acids. As DNA, the CDR3 is TGCAGTGCTGTGGGACAAAGCTATGGCTACACCTTC. Amino acids: CSAVGQSYGYTF.

This chain connects TRBV11-2 to TRBJ2-7, with 7 bases that match TRBD1. The CDR3 runs 16 residues. Germline V gene lookup returns CDR1 SGHAT and CDR2 FQNNGV. Trimming cost V 0 bases and J 5 bases; bases outside gene matches: 10. The CDR3 region has the DNA TGTGCCAGCAGCTTAGATCTCGGACAGGATCTGGACGAGCAGTACTTC. Protein: CASSLDLGQDLDEQYF.